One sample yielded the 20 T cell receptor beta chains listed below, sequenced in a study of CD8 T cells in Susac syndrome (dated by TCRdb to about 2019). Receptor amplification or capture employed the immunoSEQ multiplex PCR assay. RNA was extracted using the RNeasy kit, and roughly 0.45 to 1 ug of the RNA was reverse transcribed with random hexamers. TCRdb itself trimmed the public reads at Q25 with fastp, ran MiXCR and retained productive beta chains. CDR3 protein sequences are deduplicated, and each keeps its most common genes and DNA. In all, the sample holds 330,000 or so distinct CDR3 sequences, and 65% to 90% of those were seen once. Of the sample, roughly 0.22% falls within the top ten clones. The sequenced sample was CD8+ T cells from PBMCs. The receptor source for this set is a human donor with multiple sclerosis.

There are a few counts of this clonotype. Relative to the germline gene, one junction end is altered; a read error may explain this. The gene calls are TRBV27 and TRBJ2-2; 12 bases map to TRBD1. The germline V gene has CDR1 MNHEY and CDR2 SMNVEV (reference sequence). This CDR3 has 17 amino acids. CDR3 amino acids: CASSLSAGQGAGGELFF. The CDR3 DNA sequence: TGTGCCAGCAGTCTCTCAGCGGGACAGGGGGCTGGCGGGGAGCTTTTTTTT.

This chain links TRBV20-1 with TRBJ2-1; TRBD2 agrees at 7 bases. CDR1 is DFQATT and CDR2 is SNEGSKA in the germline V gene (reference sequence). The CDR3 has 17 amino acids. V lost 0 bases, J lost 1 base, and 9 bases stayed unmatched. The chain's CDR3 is CSARDYAGEGSYNEQFF. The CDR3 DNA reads TGCAGTGCTAGAGATTACGCGGGAGAGGGTTCCTACAATGAGCAGTTCTTC.

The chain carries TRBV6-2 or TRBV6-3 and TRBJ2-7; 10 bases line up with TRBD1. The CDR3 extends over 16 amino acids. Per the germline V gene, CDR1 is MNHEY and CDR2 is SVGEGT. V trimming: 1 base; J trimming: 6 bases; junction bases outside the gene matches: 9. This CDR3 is CASSYFGTGAGGEQYF. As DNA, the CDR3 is TGTGCCAGCAGTTACTTCGGGACAGGGGCCGGAGGCGAGCAGTACTTC.

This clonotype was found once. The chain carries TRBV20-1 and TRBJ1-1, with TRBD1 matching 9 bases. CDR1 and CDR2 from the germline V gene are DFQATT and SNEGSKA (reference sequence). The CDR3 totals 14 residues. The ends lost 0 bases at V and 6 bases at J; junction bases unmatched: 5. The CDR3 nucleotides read TGCAGTGCTAGAGATCACGGACAGGGGTCTGAAGCTTTCTTT. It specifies CSARDHGQGSEAFF.

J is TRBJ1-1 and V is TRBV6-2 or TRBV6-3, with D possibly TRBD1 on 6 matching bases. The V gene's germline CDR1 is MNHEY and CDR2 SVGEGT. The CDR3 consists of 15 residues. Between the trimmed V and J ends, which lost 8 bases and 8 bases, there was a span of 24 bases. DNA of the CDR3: TGTGCCAGCCAAAACCGTCCGTCCGGGACACCCGAAGCTTTCTTT. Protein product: CASQNRPSGTPEAFF.

CDR3 sequence (DNA): TGTGCCAGCAGCTACCCTAGCGGGAGTGGCTACGAGCAGTACTTC. Translating gives CASSYPSGSGYEQYF. The V gene is TRBV13, the J gene TRBJ2-7; TRBD2 matches 10 bases. Germline trimming cut 4 bases from V and 3 bases from J; bases unmatched to any gene: 6. The CDR3 spans 15 residues. Germline V gene lookup returns CDR1 PRHDT and CDR2 FYEKMQ (reference sequence).

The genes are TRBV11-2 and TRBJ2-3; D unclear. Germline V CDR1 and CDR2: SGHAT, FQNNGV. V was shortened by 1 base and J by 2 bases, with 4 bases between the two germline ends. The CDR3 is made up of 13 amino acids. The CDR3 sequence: CASSLVATDTQYF. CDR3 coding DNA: TGTGCCAGCAGCTTAGTCGCCACAGATACGCAGTATTTT.

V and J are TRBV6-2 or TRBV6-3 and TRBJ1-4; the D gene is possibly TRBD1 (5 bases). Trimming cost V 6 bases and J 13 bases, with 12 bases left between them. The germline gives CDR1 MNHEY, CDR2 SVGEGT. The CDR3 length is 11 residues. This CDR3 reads CASRSQGGLFF. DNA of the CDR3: TGTGCCAGCAGATCGCAGGGAGGACTGTTTTTT.

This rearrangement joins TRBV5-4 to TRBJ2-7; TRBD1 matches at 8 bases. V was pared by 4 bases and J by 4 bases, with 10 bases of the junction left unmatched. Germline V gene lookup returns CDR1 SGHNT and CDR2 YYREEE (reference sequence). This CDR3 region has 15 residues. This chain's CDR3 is CASSQRTGFGYEQYF. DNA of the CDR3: TGTGCCAGCAGCCAAAGGACAGGGTTCGGGTACGAGCAGTACTTC.

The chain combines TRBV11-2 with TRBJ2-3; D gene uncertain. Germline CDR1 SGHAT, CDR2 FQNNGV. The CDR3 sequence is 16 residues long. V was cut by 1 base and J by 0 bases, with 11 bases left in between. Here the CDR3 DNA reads TGTGCCAGCAGCTTAGCAGGATATACGAGCACAGATACGCAGTATTTT. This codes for CASSLAGYTSTDTQYF.

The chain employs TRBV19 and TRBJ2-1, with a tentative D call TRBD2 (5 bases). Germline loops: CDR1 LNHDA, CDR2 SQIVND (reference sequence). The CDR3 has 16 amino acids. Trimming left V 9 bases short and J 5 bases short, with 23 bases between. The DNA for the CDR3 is TGTGCCAGCACATCCCGGACTTGGAAACTAGACAATGAGCAGTTCTTC. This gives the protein CASTSRTWKLDNEQFF. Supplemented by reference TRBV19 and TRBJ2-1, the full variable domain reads DGGITQSPKYLFRKEGQNVTLSCEQNLNHDAMYWYRQDPGQGLRLIYYSQIVNDFQKGDIAEGYSVSREKKESFPLTVTSAQKNPTAFYLCASTSRTWKLDNEQFFGPGTRLTVL.

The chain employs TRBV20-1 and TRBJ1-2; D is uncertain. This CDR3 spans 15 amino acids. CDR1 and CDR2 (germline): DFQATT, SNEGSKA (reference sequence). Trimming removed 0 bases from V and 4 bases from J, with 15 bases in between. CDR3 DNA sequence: TGCAGTGCTAGAGATCCAGGAAGCCTGGGCTATGGCTACACCTTC. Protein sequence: CSARDPGSLGYGYTF.

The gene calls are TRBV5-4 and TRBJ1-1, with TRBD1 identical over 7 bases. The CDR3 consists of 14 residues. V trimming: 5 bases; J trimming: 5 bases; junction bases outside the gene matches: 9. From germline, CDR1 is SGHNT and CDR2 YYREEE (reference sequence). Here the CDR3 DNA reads TGTGCCAGCAGGCGAACAGGGGAATATACTGAAGCTTTCTTT. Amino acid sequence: CASRRTGEYTEAFF. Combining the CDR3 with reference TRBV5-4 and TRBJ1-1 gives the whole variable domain ETGVTQSPTHLIKTRGQQVTLRCSSQSGHNTVSWYQQALGQGPQFIFQYYREEENGRGNFPPRFSGLQFPNYSSELNVNALELDDSALYLCASRRTGEYTEAFFGQGTRLTVV.

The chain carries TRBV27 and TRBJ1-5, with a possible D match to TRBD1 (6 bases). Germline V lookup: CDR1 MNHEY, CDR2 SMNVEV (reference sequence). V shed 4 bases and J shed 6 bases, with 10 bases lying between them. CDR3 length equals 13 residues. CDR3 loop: CASSWDNFQPQHF. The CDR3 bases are TGTGCCAGCAGTTGGGACAACTTTCAGCCCCAGCATTTT.

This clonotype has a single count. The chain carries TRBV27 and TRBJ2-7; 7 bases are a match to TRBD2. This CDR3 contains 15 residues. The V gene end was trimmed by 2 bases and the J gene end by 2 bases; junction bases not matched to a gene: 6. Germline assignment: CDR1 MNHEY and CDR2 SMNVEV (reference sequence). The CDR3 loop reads CASSLTGGRAYEQYF. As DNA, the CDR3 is TGTGCCAGCAGTTTAACGGGGGGTAGGGCCTACGAGCAGTACTTC.

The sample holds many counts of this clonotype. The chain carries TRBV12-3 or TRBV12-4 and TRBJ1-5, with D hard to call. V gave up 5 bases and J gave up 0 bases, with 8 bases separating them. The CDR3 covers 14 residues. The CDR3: CASSINYSNQPQHF. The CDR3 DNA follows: TGTGCCAGCAGTATCAATTATAGCAATCAGCCCCAGCATTTT.

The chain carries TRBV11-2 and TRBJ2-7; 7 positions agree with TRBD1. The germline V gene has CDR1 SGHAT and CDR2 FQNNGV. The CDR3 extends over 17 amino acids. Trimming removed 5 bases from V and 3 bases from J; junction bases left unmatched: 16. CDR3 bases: TGTGCCAGCAGCCCTCGCTCCGCCGGGACAGTGGACTACGAGCAGTACTTC. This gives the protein CASSPRSAGTVDYEQYF.

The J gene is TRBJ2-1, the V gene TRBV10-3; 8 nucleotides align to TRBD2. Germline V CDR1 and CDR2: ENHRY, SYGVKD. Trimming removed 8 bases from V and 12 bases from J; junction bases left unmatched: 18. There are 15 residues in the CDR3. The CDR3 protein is CAIGELTSDLHVQFF. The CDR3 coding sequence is TGTGCCATCGGGGAATTGACTAGCGACCTACATGTGCAGTTCTTC.

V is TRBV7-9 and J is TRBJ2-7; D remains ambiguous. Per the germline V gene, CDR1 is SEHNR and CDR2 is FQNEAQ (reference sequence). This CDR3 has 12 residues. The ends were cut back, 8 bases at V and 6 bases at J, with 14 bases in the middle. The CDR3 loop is CASRRDTVEQYF. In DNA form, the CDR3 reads TGTGCCAGCCGCCGCGACACCGTCGAGCAGTACTTC.

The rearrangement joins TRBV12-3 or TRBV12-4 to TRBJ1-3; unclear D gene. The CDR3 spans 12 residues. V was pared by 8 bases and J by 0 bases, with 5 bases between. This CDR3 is CASPNSGNTIYF. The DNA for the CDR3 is TGTGCCAGCCCCAACTCTGGAAACACCATATATTTT.